One sample yielded the 28 T cell receptor beta chains listed below, sequenced in a study of T cells in Graves' hyperthyroidism and ophthalmopathy. From RNA transcripts, TCR beta CDR3 regions were amplified. Researchers ran a first-round RT-PCR on the TCR CDR3 using the HTBI primer set. MiXCR was run by TCRdb on the multiplex PCR reads, yielding one entry per CDR3 protein. The data contain around 500,000 distinct CDR3 sequences, 15% to 20% of them seen just once; the ten biggest clones take up approximately 30%. Sequencing input: blood. Every receptor here comes from a woman aged 25-40 years with Graves' ophthalmopathy.

This clonotype was seen more than once but under ten times. V and J are TRBV6-2 or TRBV6-3 and TRBJ2-3, with D perhaps matching TRBD1 (6 bases). The germline V and J ends were trimmed by 2 bases and 6 bases, with 9 bases remaining between them. Germline CDR1 reads MNHEY; CDR2 reads SVGEGT. This CDR3 contains 13 residues. Here the CDR3 reads CASSYGGVDTQYF. In DNA, the CDR3 is TGTGCCAGCAGTTACGGGGGCGTTGATACGCAGTATTTT.

This clonotype has at least ten counts. The CDR3, as DNA: TGTGCCAGCAGCTTAAGGAGCACTAGCGGTCTTAGCACAGATACGCAGTATTTT. This encodes CASSLRSTSGLSTDTQYF. This chain joins TRBV7-2 and TRBJ2-3, with TRBD2 identical over 8 bases. The CDR3 loop spans 18 amino acids. The germline V gene encodes CDR1 SGHTA and CDR2 FQGNSA. J was trimmed by 0 bases and V by 2 bases; bases with no gene match: 10.

The rearrangement links TRBV29-1 to TRBJ2-7; no reliable D call. Trimming left V 7 bases short and J 2 bases short, with 12 bases between. Germline-derived CDR1 and CDR2 are SQVTM and ANQGSEA. The CDR3 runs 12 residues. This chain's CDR3 is CSASAGPYEQYF. The CDR3 coding sequence is TGCAGCGCCTCAGCCGGGCCCTACGAGCAGTACTTC.

This clonotype was seen at least ten times. This sequence joins TRBV6-1 and TRBJ2-7, with TRBD2 matching 10 bases. The CDR3 sequence is 18 residues long. With V trimmed by 6 bases and J by 2 bases, 16 bases remained unmatched. Per germline, CDR1 MNHNS and CDR2 SASEGT. The chain's CDR3 is CASRPRLRTSGITYEQYF. The CDR3 DNA is TGTGCCAGCAGGCCCCGTTTACGGACTAGCGGAATTACCTACGAGCAGTACTTC.

This clonotype was recorded at least ten times. The chain has TRBV7-8 and TRBJ2-7, with D perhaps given as TRBD1 or TRBD2 (5 bases each). The CDR3 contains 14 residues. CDR1 and CDR2 (germline): SGHVS, FQNEAQ. V was shortened by 1 base and J by 3 bases, with 10 bases between the two germline ends. CDR3 residues: CASSLEGTVYEQYF. In DNA form, the CDR3 reads TGTGCCAGCAGCTTAGAAGGGACGGTCTACGAGCAGTACTTC.

This clonotype was seen a few times. This chain connects TRBV9 to TRBJ2-2; D may be TRBD2 (5 bases). Germline assignment: CDR1 SGDLS and CDR2 YYNGEE. V was trimmed by 0 bases and J by 2 bases, leaving 11 bases between them. This CDR3 comprises 16 residues. CDR3 coding DNA: TGTGCCAGCAGCGTAGAGATTAGCGCCAACACCGGGGAGCTGTTTTTT. Amino acid sequence: CASSVEISANTGELFF.

This clonotype was counted ten times or more. This chain joins TRBV20-1 and TRBJ2-7; D unclear. V lost 0 bases and J 6 bases, leaving 15 bases between the germline ends. CDR1 and CDR2 (germline): DFQATT, SNEGSKA (reference sequence). This CDR3 contains 14 residues. This CDR3 is CSARDRSLSGEQYF. DNA of the CDR3: TGCAGTGCTAGAGACCGGTCCCTCTCTGGCGAGCAGTACTTC.

CDR3 coding DNA: TGTGCCAGCAGTTTACTCTTCGGGAGCCAGAACGAGCAGTACTTC. Protein product: CASSLLFGSQNEQYF. This sequence joins TRBV27 and TRBJ2-7; TRBD2 might be the D (6 bases). The CDR3 is 15 amino acids. Germline CDR1 reads MNHEY; CDR2 reads SMNVEV (reference sequence). Trimming removed 2 bases from V and 5 bases from J, with 16 bases in between.

The V call is TRBV3-1, the J call TRBJ2-7; D not certain. The CDR3 runs 14 residues. The germline CDR1 and CDR2 sequences are LGHDT and YNNKEL (reference sequence). V was cut by 1 base and J by 2 bases, with 9 bases left in between. This CDR3 reads CASSQGQAPYEQYF. The CDR3 DNA is TGTGCCAGCAGCCAAGGGCAGGCCCCCTACGAGCAGTACTTC.

The chain is built from TRBV9 and TRBJ1-2; a weak D match, TRBD1 (6 bases). This CDR3 comprises 14 residues. Trimming took off 0 bases at V and 3 bases at J, with 9 bases between the two ends. The germline V gene has CDR1 SGDLS and CDR2 YYNGEE. DNA of the CDR3: TGTGCCAGCAGCGTAGGTAACAGGGACTATGGCTACACCTTC. Amino acids: CASSVGNRDYGYTF.

This clonotype was seen many times. The chain joins TRBV7-9 to TRBJ2-1; the match to TRBD1 covers 7 bases. V dropped 7 bases and J dropped 0; count of bases not matched to a gene: 9. CDR1 is SEHNR and CDR2 is FQNEAQ in the germline V gene (reference sequence). This CDR3 is 16 amino acids long. Here the CDR3 DNA reads TGTGCCAGCACCCCCTTACAGGGGAGCTCCTACAATGAGCAGTTCTTC. Residues: CASTPLQGSSYNEQFF.

This clonotype was counted between two and nine times. At one of its ends the junction is not consistent with the germline gene, which may arise from a read error. The V call is TRBV28, the J call TRBJ2-3; D not resolved. The CDR3 loop spans 11 amino acids. Germline lookup yields CDR1 MDHEN and CDR2 SYDVKM. The CDR3 DNA sequence: TGTGCCAGCAATTTAACAGATACGCAGTATTTT. This sequence encodes CASNLTDTQYF.

Only a few counts were recorded for this clonotype. The chain employs TRBV30 and TRBJ2-7; the D call may be TRBD1 or TRBD2 (5 bases each). Trimming cost V 5 bases and J 2 bases, with 13 bases left between them. This CDR3 has 13 residues. CDR1 and CDR2 from the germline V gene are GTSNPN and SVGIG (reference sequence). The CDR3 reads CAWGRDRPYEQYF. The CDR3 DNA reads as TGTGCCTGGGGCCGGGACCGGCCCTACGAGCAGTACTTC.

In this sample, this clonotype turned up a few times. J is TRBJ2-7 and V is TRBV6-2 or TRBV6-3, with D uncertain. CDR3 length: 14 amino acids. With 2 bases removed from V and 0 bases from J, the gap between germline ends came to 8 bases. The germline V gene has CDR1 MNHEY and CDR2 SVGEGT. Here the CDR3 reads CASSYLKSSYEQYF. The CDR3 DNA reads as TGTGCCAGCAGTTACCTGAAAAGCTCCTACGAGCAGTACTTC.

There are a few counts of this clonotype. V gene TRBV12-3 or TRBV12-4 combines with J gene TRBJ1-1, with D possibly TRBD1 on 5 matching bases. Trimming took off 3 bases at V and 4 bases at J, with 12 bases between the two ends. CDR3 length equals 14 residues. The CDR3 spells CASSFAYGATEAFF. The CDR3 DNA is TGTGCCAGCAGTTTCGCCTATGGGGCCACTGAAGCTTTCTTT.

This clonotype was detected ten times or more. The rearrangement joins TRBV12-3 or TRBV12-4 to TRBJ2-7; TRBD1 might be the D (6 bases). This CDR3 is built from 13 residues. V was cut by 5 bases and J by 4 bases, with 12 bases left in between. The CDR3 DNA follows: TGTGCCAGCAGTGCGGACAGTCTATACGAGCAGTACTTC. Translation: CASSADSLYEQYF.

This clonotype was detected a few times. V gene TRBV27 combines with J gene TRBJ2-3; D might be TRBD2 (7 bases). This CDR3 contains 17 residues. Per the germline V gene, CDR1 is MNHEY and CDR2 is SMNVEV (reference sequence). The V and J ends lost 2 bases and 1 base respectively, with 16 bases between them. The CDR3 DNA sequence: TGTGCCAGCAGTTTACTGGCCTTAGGGGGGGGCACAGATACGCAGTATTTT. It yields the protein CASSLLALGGGTDTQYF.

This clonotype was seen many times. The rearrangement joins TRBV6-2 or TRBV6-3 to TRBJ2-2; D not certain. The germline V gene has CDR1 MNHEY and CDR2 SVGEGT. The ends were cut back, 3 bases at V and 1 base at J, with 3 bases in the middle. This CDR3 comprises 13 residues. Here the CDR3 reads CASSYLNTGELFF. In DNA form, the CDR3 reads TGTGCCAGCAGTTATTTGAACACCGGGGAGCTGTTTTTT.

This clonotype has more than one count but fewer than ten. This sequence joins TRBV7-2 and TRBJ2-2, with D tentatively TRBD1 (5 bases). The CDR3 totals 17 residues. V lost 4 bases and J 4 bases, leaving 19 bases between the germline ends. CDR1 SGHTA and CDR2 FQGNSA come from the germline V gene. The CDR3 DNA follows: TGTGCCAGCAGCTCCGCCAGGGCAGGGTCGAGCACCGGGGAGCTGTTTTTT. Its translation is CASSSARAGSSTGELFF. The complete variable domain, with remaining parts taken from reference TRBV7-2 and TRBJ2-2, reads GAGVSQSPSNKVTEKGKDVELRCDPISGHTALYWYRQSLGQGLEFLIYFQGNSAPDKSGLPSDRFSAERTGGSVSTLTIQRTQQEDSAVYLCASSSARAGSSTGELFFGEGSRLTVL.

This clonotype appeared many times. V gene TRBV28 combines with J gene TRBJ2-7; possibly TRBD2 for D (5 bases). The CDR3 runs to 13 residues. Looked up from germline, CDR1 is MDHEN and CDR2 is SYDVKM. The V and J ends lost 8 bases and 7 bases respectively, with 18 bases between them. As DNA, the CDR3 is TGTGCCAGCCTCCGGACGGGGTCGGGGGAGCAGTACTTC. It translates to CASLRTGSGEQYF.

This clonotype was counted many times. The rearrangement uses TRBV2 and TRBJ2-7; D is unclear. With 8 bases removed from V and 3 bases from J, the gap between germline ends came to 17 bases. This CDR3 region has 14 residues. Germline CDR1 and CDR2: SNHLY and FYNNEI. Written as DNA, the CDR3 is TGTGCCAGCGGAATGGGTTTGGGGTTCTACGAGCAGTACTTC. Protein product: CASGMGLGFYEQYF.

This clonotype was found a few times. This chain joins TRBV6-2 or TRBV6-3 and TRBJ2-1; TRBD2 might be the D (6 bases). Germline assignment: CDR1 MNHEY and CDR2 SVGEGT. V lost 2 bases and J lost 5, with 10 bases in between. This CDR3 is built from 14 residues. The CDR3 sequence: CASSYAGKDNEQFF. CDR3 DNA: TGTGCCAGCAGTTACGCGGGAAAGGACAATGAGCAGTTCTTC.

This clonotype is classed as medium-sized. CDR3 sequence: CASSRDKRSYNEQFF. In DNA form, the CDR3 reads TGTGCCAGCAGTCGGGACAAGCGCTCCTACAATGAGCAGTTCTTC. The V gene is TRBV7-2, the J gene TRBJ2-1; weak D call: TRBD1 (6 bases). CDR1 and CDR2 from the germline V gene are SGHTA and FQGNSA. Trimming shortened V by 6 bases and J by 0 bases, and 12 bases separated the two germline ends. This CDR3 is 15 amino acids long.

V gene TRBV28 combines with J gene TRBJ1-1; D is unclear. V shed 7 bases and J shed 0 bases, with 12 bases lying between them. The CDR3 totals 14 residues. Germline CDR1 reads MDHEN; CDR2 reads SYDVKM. The CDR3 is CASTAGSMNTEAFF. In nucleotides, the CDR3 is TGTGCCAGCACCGCGGGGTCCATGAACACTGAAGCTTTCTTT.

The J gene is TRBJ2-2, the V gene TRBV6-2 or TRBV6-3, with 9 positions matching TRBD1. The CDR3 has 15 amino acids. V was pared by 6 bases and J by 9 bases, with 11 bases of the junction left unmatched. From germline, CDR1 is MNHEY and CDR2 SVGEGT. As DNA, the CDR3 is TGTGCCAGCAGCGGGAACCGGGACAGGGCAAGGGAGCTGTTTTTT. This translates into CASSGNRDRARELFF.

This clonotype occurred once. This may be a read error: a much more frequent sequence differs by one nucleotide. The chain carries TRBV20-1 and TRBJ2-5; 7 nucleotides match TRBD2. This CDR3 region has 15 residues. Germline CDR1 reads DFQATT; CDR2 reads SNEGSKA (reference sequence). DNA for the CDR3: TGCTGTGCTTTCCCCTCAGCGGGGAAACGGGAGACCCAGTACTTC. It is translated as CCAFPSAGKRETQYF.

The sample holds many counts of this clonotype. The V and J genes are TRBV5-4 and TRBJ2-7; 10 nucleotides agree with TRBD2. Germline V gene data show CDR1 as SGHNT and CDR2 as YYREEE (reference sequence). After removal of 3 bases from V and 4 bases from J, the junction contained 7 bases not matched to a gene. This CDR3 is built from 15 residues. CDR3 amino acids: CASSSLKAGGYEQYF. DNA for the CDR3: TGTGCCAGCAGCTCACTAAAAGCGGGAGGGTACGAGCAGTACTTC.

The chain combines TRBV5-1 with TRBJ2-3; the match to TRBD1 covers 8 bases. In germline, CDR1 is SGHRS, CDR2 YFSETQ. Trimming at V came to 2 bases and at J to 0 bases, leaving 11 bases not matched to a gene. The CDR3 spans 18 residues. In nucleotides, the CDR3 is TGCGCCAGCAGCTTTGACAGGGGACGCACGAGGAGCACAGATACGCAGTATTTT. Amino acid sequence: CASSFDRGRTRSTDTQYF.